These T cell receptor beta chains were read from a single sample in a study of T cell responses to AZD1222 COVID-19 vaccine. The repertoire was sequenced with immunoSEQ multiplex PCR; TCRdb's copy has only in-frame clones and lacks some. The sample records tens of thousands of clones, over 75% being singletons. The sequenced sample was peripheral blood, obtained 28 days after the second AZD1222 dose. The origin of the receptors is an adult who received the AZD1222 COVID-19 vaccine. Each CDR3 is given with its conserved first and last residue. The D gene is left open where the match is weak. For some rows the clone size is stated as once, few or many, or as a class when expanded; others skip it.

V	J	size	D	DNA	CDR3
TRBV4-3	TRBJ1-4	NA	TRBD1	TGCGCCAGCAGCCAACTCCTACAGGGGGCCGGTGAAAAACTGTTTTTT	CASSQLLQGAGEKLFF
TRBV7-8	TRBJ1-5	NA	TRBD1	TGTGCCAGCAGCTTAGAGGGACAGTTCAATCAGCCCCAGCATTTT	CASSLEGQFNQPQHF
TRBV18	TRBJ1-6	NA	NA	TGTGCCAGCTCACCAGCGGGGCCCAGCACACCCCTCCACTTT	CASSPAGPSTPLHF
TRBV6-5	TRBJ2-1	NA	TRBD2	TGTGCCAGCAGTTCCCTACTAGCGGGCTCCTACAATGAGCAGTTCTTC	CASSSLLAGSYNEQFF
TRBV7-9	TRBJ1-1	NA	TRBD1	TGTGCCAGCAGCCCCCGACAGGGAGGGCCCACTGAAGCTTTCTTT	CASSPRQGGPTEAFF
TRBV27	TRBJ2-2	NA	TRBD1	TGTGCCAGCACCGGACAGGGGGGGAGGACCGGGGAGCTGTTTTTT	CASTGQGGRTGELFF
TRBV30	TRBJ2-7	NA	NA	TGTGCCTGGGCACAAGGTAGCTCCTACGAGCAGTACTTC	CAWAQGSSYEQYF
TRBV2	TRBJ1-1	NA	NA	TGTGCCAGCAGTGAAGGGACCGGGGACGAAGCTTTCTTT	CASSEGTGDEAFF
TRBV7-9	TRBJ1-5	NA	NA	TGTGCCAGCAGCTTCGGTGACAGGATCAATCAGCCCCAGCATTTT	CASSFGDRINQPQHF
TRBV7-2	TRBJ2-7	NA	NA	TGTGCCAGCAGCGTGACAGGTAATCCGGCCTACGAGCAGTACTTC	CASSVTGNPAYEQYF
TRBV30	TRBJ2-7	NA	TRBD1	TGTGCCGGTGACAGGGGGCTGAGCTCCTACGAGCAGTACTTC	CAGDRGLSSYEQYF
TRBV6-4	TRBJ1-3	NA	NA	TGTGCAGCATGGACGGCTTCACAGACCGGAAACACCATATATTTT	CAAWTASQTGNTIYF
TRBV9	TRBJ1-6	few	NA	TGTGCCAGCAGCGTGGGCGACTCACCCCTCCACTTT	CASSVGDSPLHF
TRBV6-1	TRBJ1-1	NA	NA	TGTGCCAGCAGTGAAAGGGCAGAGAACACTGAAGCTTTCTTT	CASSERAENTEAFF
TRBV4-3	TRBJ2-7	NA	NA	TGCGCCAGCAGCCAAGATCAGGGGGGCTTCGAGCAGTACTTC	CASSQDQGGFEQYF
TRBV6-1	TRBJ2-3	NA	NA	TGTGCCAGCAGTGAAGTACAAGGGTCAGATACGCAGTATTTT	CASSEVQGSDTQYF
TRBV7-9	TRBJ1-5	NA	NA	TGTGCCAGCAGCTCGGGCCCGGGTCAGCCCCAGCATTTT	CASSSGPGQPQHF
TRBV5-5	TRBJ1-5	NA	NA	TGTGCCAGCAGCAGGGACAATAATCAGCCCCAGCATTTT	CASSRDNNQPQHF
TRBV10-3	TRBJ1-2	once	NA	TGTGCCATCAGTGAGAGGGCTCTAGGGGGCTACACCTTC	CAISERALGGYTF
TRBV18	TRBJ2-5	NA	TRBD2	TGTGCCAGCTCACCTAGCGGGGGGCTAGGAGGCCAGTACTTC	CASSPSGGLGGQYF
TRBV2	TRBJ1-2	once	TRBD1	TGTGCCAGCACAGGAACTTTCATAGAGGGGGCCTACAGTCATGGCTACACCTTC	CASTGTFIEGAYSHGYTF
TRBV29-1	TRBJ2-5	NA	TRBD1	TGCAGCGCCGTGGGACAGGGTGGGACCCAGTACTTC	CSAVGQGGTQYF
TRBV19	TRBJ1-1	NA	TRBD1	TGTGCCAGTAGTACCGGGACAGGGAAAACTGAAGCTTTCTTT	CASSTGTGKTEAFF
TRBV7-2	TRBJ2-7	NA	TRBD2	TGTGCCAGCAGCGCAGGAAGTAGCGGGGGTTCCTACGAGCAGTACTTC	CASSAGSSGGSYEQYF
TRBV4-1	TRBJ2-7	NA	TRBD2	TGCGCCAGCAGCCAAGGGACTAGCGGGGATTCCTACGAGCAGTACTTC	CASSQGTSGDSYEQYF
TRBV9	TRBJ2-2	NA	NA	TGTGCCAGCAGCGGACAGAAAACCGGGGAGCTGTTTTTT	CASSGQKTGELFF
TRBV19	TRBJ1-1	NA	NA	TGTGCCAGTAGTATCCGAGGACAGCAGATGAACACTGAAGCTTTCTTT	CASSIRGQQMNTEAFF
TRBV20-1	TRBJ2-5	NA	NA	TGCAGTGCTGTATCAGAGACCCAGTACTTC	CSAVSETQYF
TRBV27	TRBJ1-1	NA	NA	TGTGCCAGCAGAAAAATCCCGGTTCAGGTGAGCACTGAAGCTTTCTTT	CASRKIPVQVSTEAFF
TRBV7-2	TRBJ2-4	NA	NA	TGTGCCAGCAACTTAGGGGCGCAAGCTCGGAACATTCAGTACTTC	CASNLGAQARNIQYF
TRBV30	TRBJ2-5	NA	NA	TGTGCCTGGAGTGGAGGGGGGGCCGGGCAAGAGACCCAGTACTTC	CAWSGGGAGQETQYF
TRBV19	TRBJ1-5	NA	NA	TGTGCCAGTATTGGGGGAAAGGGGTATAGCAATCAGCCCCAGCATTTT	CASIGGKGYSNQPQHF
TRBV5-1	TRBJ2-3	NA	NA	TGCGCCAGCAGCTTGGTATCCACAGATACGCAGTATTTT	CASSLVSTDTQYF
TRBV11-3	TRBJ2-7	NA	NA	TGTGCCAGCACCCTAGAAGGGGGGGGGTTATCCTACGAGCAGTACTTC	CASTLEGGGLSYEQYF
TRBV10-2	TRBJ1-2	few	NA	TGCGCCAGCAGTGAGTCTGGGACCTATGGCTACACCTTC	CASSESGTYGYTF
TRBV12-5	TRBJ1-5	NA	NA	TGTGCTAGTGGTTTGTTCCTAAGACCGGCTGGGCAGCCCCAGCATTTT	CASGLFLRPAGQPQHF
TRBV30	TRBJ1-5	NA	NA	TGTGCCTGGAGTGTCGGAAACACTGGGAATCAGCCCCAGCATTTT	CAWSVGNTGNQPQHF
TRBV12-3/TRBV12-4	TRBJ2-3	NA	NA	TGTGCCAGCAGTTTTGACACAGATACGCAGTATTTT	CASSFDTDTQYF
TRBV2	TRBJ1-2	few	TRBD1	TGTGCCAGCACGATCTCCACAGGGGGCAGGGGATATGGCTACACCTTC	CASTISTGGRGYGYTF
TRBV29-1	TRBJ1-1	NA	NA	TGCAGCGTCGGGACGGCTTCCCGGTGGACTGAAGCTTTCTTT	CSVGTASRWTEAFF
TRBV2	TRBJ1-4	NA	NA	TGTGCCAGCAGTGTAAATGAAAAACTGTTTTTT	CASSVNEKLFF
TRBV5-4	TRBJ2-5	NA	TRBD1	TGTGCCAGCAGCTTTCGGACAGGGGGGGAAGAGACCCAGTACTTC	CASSFRTGGEETQYF
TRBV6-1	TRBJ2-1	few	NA	TGTGCCAGCAGTGACCCGGGACGGATATCGTGGCATGAGCAGTTCTTC	CASSDPGRISWHEQFF
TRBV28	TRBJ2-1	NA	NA	TGTGCCAGCAGTTTGGAGGGTGAGCAGTTCTTC	CASSLEGEQFF
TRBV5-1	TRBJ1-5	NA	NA	TGCGCCAGCAGCTTGGGCCTAGTGGATCAGCCCCAGCATTTT	CASSLGLVDQPQHF
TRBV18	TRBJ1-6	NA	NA	TGTGCCAGCTCACCAGGGGCAGGGGATTCACCCCTCCACTTT	CASSPGAGDSPLHF
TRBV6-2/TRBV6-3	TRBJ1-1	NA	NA	TGTGCCAGCAGTTACACTGAAAGGTACACTGAAGCTTTCTTT	CASSYTERYTEAFF
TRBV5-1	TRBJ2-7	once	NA	TGCGCCAGCAGCGGTGGGATAACTCGGGGCTTAGGCGAGCAGTACTTC	CASSGGITRGLGEQYF
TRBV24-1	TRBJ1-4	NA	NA	TGTGCCACCAGGCGTCAGAGGTCAACTAATGAAAAACTGTTTTTT	CATRRQRSTNEKLFF
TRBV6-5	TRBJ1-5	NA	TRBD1	TGTGCCAGCAGTTCGGGACAGGGAGGCCAGCCCCAGCATTTT	CASSSGQGGQPQHF
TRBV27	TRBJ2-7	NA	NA	TGTGCCAGCATGCTAGACGGATCCTACGAGCAGTACTTC	CASMLDGSYEQYF
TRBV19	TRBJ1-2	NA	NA	TGTGCCAGTAGTATACACGGGTATGGCTACACCTTC	CASSIHGYGYTF
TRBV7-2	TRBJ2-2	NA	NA	TGTGCCAGCAGCTTAGTGGGTTTCACCGGGGAGCTGTTTTTT	CASSLVGFTGELFF
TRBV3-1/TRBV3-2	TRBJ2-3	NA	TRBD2	TGTGCCAGCCGACTAGCGGGGTCCCGGGGCACAGATACGCATTATTTT	CASRLAGSRGTDTHYF
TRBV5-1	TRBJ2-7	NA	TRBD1	TGCGCCAGCAGCTTTCGGGGACAGGACTACGAGCAGTACTTC	CASSFRGQDYEQYF
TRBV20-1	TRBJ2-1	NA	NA	TGCAGTGCTAGTTCGAGACTAGCCTACAATGAGCAGTTCTTC	CSASSRLAYNEQFF
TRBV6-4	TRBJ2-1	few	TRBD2	TGTGCCAGCAGTGACTCACTAGCGGGGGGCAATGAGCAGTTCTTC	CASSDSLAGGNEQFF
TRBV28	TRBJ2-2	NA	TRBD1	TGTGCCAGCAGAGGACAGGGAAACACCGGGGAGCTGTTTTTT	CASRGQGNTGELFF
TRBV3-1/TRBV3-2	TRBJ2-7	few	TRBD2	TGTGCCAGCAGCCAAGACGCTAGCGGGGGGGCCAGACAGTACTTC	CASSQDASGGARQYF
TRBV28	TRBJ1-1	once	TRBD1	TGTGCCAGCAGTTTATATGGGACAGGGAGTCATTGGAACACTGAAGCTTTCTTT	CASSLYGTGSHWNTEAFF